This T cell receptor beta chain was identified in a study of technical replicates of blood from several donors. This table comes from immunoSEQ multiplex PCR, and its TCRdb copy is limited to in-frame clones, with some not included. This repertoire shows approximately 85,000 clones, under 95% found once; its top ten account for about 0.27%. Germline trimming cut 4 bases from V and 0 bases from J; bases unmatched to any gene: 6. In germline, CDR1 is SGHRS, CDR2 YFSETQ. The CDR3 consists of 16 residues. The clonotype comes from a human donor in good health. The sample was T cells isolated from PBMCs. The rearrangement uses TRBV5-1 and TRBJ2-2; 7 bases match TRBD2. This CDR3 is CASSPAAGANTGELFF. The CDR3 DNA reads TGCGCCAGCAGCCCGGCTGCGGGAGCGAACACCGGGGAGCTGTTTTTT.